The clone carrying this T cell receptor beta chain was seen a few times. No antigen is known for it. CDR3 length: 13 amino acids. Germline V gives CDR1 SGHRS, CDR2 YFSETQ. V was trimmed by 3 bases and J by 1 base, leaving 7 bases between them. The record originates from a study of TIL therapy for anti-PD-1-resistant metastatic lung cancer. Study in general: Most patients had lung adenocarcinoma; a few tumors were EGFR-mutant, two ALK-rearranged; half smoked currently or formerly. Overall study findings and caveats: Many TIL product clones were absent from baseline tumor, suggesting clonal contraction.

Specified time point: pre-treatment sample, taken before nivolumab and TIL therapy. Tumor tissue came from excised metastases, mostly pleural nodules or supraclavicular lymph nodes. The libraries were made with immunoSEQ v3. Data came from immunoSEQ multiplex PCR; TCRdb stores just in-frame clones and leaves some out. The repertoire consists of approximately 24,000 clones, with about two thirds occurring once and the leading ten covering approximately 7%. Sequencing used tumor tissue, obtained at baseline. This receptor was obtained from a person between 30 and 79 years old with non-small cell lung cancer. V and J are TRBV5-1 and TRBJ1-1, with D hard to call. The CDR3 spells CASSSRGNTEAFF. The CDR3 bases are TGCGCCAGCAGCTCTCGGGGGAACACTGAAGCTTTCTTT.